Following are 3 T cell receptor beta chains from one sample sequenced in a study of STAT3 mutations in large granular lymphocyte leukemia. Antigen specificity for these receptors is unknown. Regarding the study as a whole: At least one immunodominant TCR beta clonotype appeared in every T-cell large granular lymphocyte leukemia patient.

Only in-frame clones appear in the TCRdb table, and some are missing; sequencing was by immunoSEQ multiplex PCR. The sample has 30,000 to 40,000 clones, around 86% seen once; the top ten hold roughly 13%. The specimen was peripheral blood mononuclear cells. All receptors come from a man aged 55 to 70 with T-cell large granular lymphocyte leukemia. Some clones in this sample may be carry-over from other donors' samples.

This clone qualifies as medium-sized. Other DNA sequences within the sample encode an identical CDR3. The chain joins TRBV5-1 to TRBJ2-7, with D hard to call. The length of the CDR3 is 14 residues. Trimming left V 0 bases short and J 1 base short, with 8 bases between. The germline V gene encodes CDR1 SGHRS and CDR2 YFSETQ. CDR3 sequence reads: CASSLDPSSYEQYF. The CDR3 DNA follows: TGCGCCAGCAGCTTGGATCCTTCTTCCTACGAGCAGTACTTC.

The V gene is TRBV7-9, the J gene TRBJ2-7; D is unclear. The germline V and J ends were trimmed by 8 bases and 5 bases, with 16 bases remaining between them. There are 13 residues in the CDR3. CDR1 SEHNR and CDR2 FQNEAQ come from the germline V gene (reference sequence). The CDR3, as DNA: TGTGCCAGCCAGCAGGCCCCCCGGGACGAGCAGTACTTC. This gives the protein CASQQAPRDEQYF.

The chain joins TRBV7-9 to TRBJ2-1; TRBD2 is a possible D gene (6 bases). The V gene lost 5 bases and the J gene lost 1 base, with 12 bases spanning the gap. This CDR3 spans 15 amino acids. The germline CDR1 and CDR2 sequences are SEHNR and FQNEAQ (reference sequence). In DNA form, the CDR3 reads TGTGCCAGCAGCCGCAGACTAGAGTCCTACAATGAGCAGTTCTTC. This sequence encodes CASSRRLESYNEQFF.